This paragraph reports one T cell receptor (beta chain). CDR3 length: 16 amino acids. The germline CDR1 and CDR2 sequences are SGHRS and YFSETQ. J lost 0 bases, V lost 0 bases, and 5 bases had no gene match. This sample was taken from a study of control samples from healthy donors and cancer patients. TCRdb's copy holds only in-frame clones and misses some; the assay was immunoSEQ multiplex PCR. The repertoire holds 80,000 or so clones, with approximately 92% as singletons. The chain recombines TRBV5-1 with TRBJ1-1; 7 bases agree with TRBD1. Sequenced input: blood. This receptor was obtained from a woman in her sixties in good health. Here the CDR3 DNA reads TGCGCCAGCAGCTTGGGAGACAGGGAAATGAACACTGAAGCTTTCTTT. Protein: CASSLGDREMNTEAFF.